The 25 T cell receptor beta chains presented below share a single source sample, sequenced in a study of T cells in Graves' hyperthyroidism and ophthalmopathy. It was RNA transcripts that yielded the amplified TCR beta CDR3 regions. RT-PCR in the first round (using the HTBI primer set) targeted the TCR CDR3. One entry per CDR3 protein, called by TCRdb with MiXCR from the multiplex PCR reads. The sample lists about 420,000 distinct CDR3 sequences; around 15% were seen once. Sequencing input: blood. The origin of the receptors is a woman aged 18-30 years with Graves' hyperthyroidism.

This clonotype was found many times. The rearrangement links TRBV5-1 to TRBJ2-5, with TRBD2 matching 11 bases. The germline gives CDR1 SGHRS, CDR2 YFSETQ. The CDR3 runs to 16 residues. With 3 bases clipped from V and 2 bases from J, the junction kept 6 bases outside the gene matches. The CDR3 region is CASSSSGLAAQETQYF. CDR3 nucleotides: TGCGCCAGCAGCTCCTCGGGACTAGCGGCTCAAGAGACCCAGTACTTC.

This clonotype appeared many times. In nucleotides, the CDR3 is TGTGCCAGCTCACCACTAGATAGCTCCTACAATGAGCAGTTCTTC. This gives the protein CASSPLDSSYNEQFF. The chain has TRBV18 and TRBJ2-1; no firm D call. The length of the CDR3 is 15 residues. The germline CDR1 and CDR2 sequences are KGHSH and LQKENI. Between the trimmed V and J ends, which lost 1 base and 0 bases, there was a span of 7 bases.

This clonotype was observed a handful of times. The chain links TRBV4-1 to TRBJ1-3, with TRBD1 matching 9 bases. CDR1 and CDR2 (germline): MGHRA, YSYEKL. The CDR3 extends over 16 amino acids. V lost 0 bases and J lost 3; bases outside the gene matches: 3. The CDR3 bases are TGCGCCAGCAGCCAAGAGACAGGGGGAGGTGGAAACACCATATATTTT. Its protein product is CASSQETGGGGNTIYF.

This clonotype occurred a few times. CDR3 sequence reads: CASSAGTGNTGELFF. CDR3 DNA: TGTGCCAGCAGCGCCGGGACAGGAAACACCGGGGAGCTGTTTTTT. The chain links TRBV9 to TRBJ2-2; 8 bases agree with TRBD1. CDR3 size: 15 residues. Germline CDR1 reads SGDLS; CDR2 reads YYNGEE. The trim removed 3 bases at V and 2 bases at J, leaving 3 bases unmatched.

This clonotype was seen at least ten times. The chain employs TRBV11-3 and TRBJ1-1; 8 nucleotides agree with TRBD1. This CDR3 has 12 residues. CDR1 SGHNT and CDR2 YENEEA come from the germline V gene. After removal of 3 bases from V and 11 bases from J, the junction contained 5 bases not matched to a gene. CDR3 sequence: CASSFQGAGAFF. The CDR3 nucleotides read TGTGCCAGCAGCTTTCAGGGGGCTGGCGCTTTCTTT.

This clonotype was seen repeatedly, ten times or more. The CDR3 DNA follows: TGTGCCAGCCGGACAGGGAGTTATTCCTATAATTCACCCCTCCACTTT. Protein: CASRTGSYSYNSPLHF. This sequence joins TRBV28 and TRBJ1-6; 8 nucleotides agree with TRBD1. In germline, CDR1 is MDHEN, CDR2 SYDVKM. V gave up 8 bases and J gave up 1 base; unmatched junction bases: 7. The CDR3 runs to 16 residues.

This clonotype was seen repeatedly, ten times or more. V usage is TRBV28 and J usage is TRBJ1-5; D perhaps matches TRBD1 (5 bases). The V end was cut by 0 bases, the J end by 7 bases, with 10 bases between. The germline CDR1 and CDR2 sequences are MDHEN and SYDVKM. CDR3 length: 14 amino acids. CDR3 coding DNA: TGTGCCAGCAGTTTATGGGGGACGGGGCAGCCCCAGCATTTT. It translates to CASSLWGTGQPQHF.

This clonotype was detected many times. The chain carries TRBV6-1 and TRBJ1-1; the D is unclear. V was clipped by 2 bases and J by 1 base, with 11 bases between them. Germline CDR1 and CDR2: MNHNS and SASEGT. The CDR3 loop spans 15 amino acids. The CDR3 nucleotides read TGTGCCAGCAGTGAACCCCCACGGGCGAACACTGAAGCTTTCTTT. It is translated as CASSEPPRANTEAFF.

This clonotype occurred many times. This chain uses TRBV11-1 with TRBJ2-5; tentative D call: TRBD2 (6 bases). The CDR3 has 15 residues. Germline V CDR1 and CDR2: SGHAT, FQDESV (reference sequence). Between the trimmed V and J ends, which lost 2 bases and 4 bases, there was a span of 14 bases. CDR3 nucleotides: TGTGCCAGCAGCTTACCCCGCGGGATGGGAGAGACCCAGTACTTC. Encoded protein: CASSLPRGMGETQYF.

This clonotype was counted between two and nine times. The gene calls are TRBV5-8 and TRBJ2-2, with D unclear. V lost 3 bases and J 6 bases, leaving 12 bases between the germline ends. Germline V gene sequence: CDR1 SGHTS, CDR2 YDEGEE. The CDR3 extends over 14 amino acids. The CDR3 DNA follows: TGTGCCAGCAGCTCCCTTATTACACCCGGGGAGCTGTTTTTT. Amino acids: CASSSLITPGELFF.

In this sample, this clonotype turned up many times. V is TRBV20-1 and J is TRBJ2-7; D gene ambiguous. The CDR3 runs 13 residues. From germline, CDR1 is DFQATT and CDR2 SNEGSKA (reference sequence). Trimming left V 6 bases short and J 3 bases short, with 15 bases between. CDR3 loop: CSATNPYGYEQYF. CDR3 DNA: TGCAGTGCCACCAACCCCTATGGCTACGAGCAGTACTTC.

V gene TRBV27 combines with J gene TRBJ1-5, with D uncertain. Germline V CDR1 and CDR2: MNHEY, SMNVEV (reference sequence). With 5 bases removed from V and 7 bases from J, the gap between germline ends came to 18 bases. This CDR3 comprises 15 residues. CDR3 amino acids: CASSPSWQSRQPQHF. CDR3 DNA: TGTGCCAGCAGTCCATCCTGGCAGTCGCGGCAGCCCCAGCATTTT.

Many counts were recorded for this clonotype. This chain links TRBV3-1 with TRBJ2-7; TRBD1 matches 9 bases. Germline-derived CDR1 and CDR2 are LGHDT and YNNKEL (reference sequence). The junction had 3 bases not matched to a gene; V was cut back by 3 bases and J by 9 bases. CDR3 size: 12 residues. The CDR3 region has the DNA TGTGCCAGCAGCCAGGCGGACAGGGGGCAGTACTTC. Translation gives CASSQADRGQYF.

V and J are TRBV5-4 and TRBJ1-2; 9 nucleotides align to TRBD1. The germline V gene has CDR1 SGHNT and CDR2 YYREEE (reference sequence). This CDR3 comprises 15 residues. With V trimmed by 3 bases and J by 3 bases, 6 bases remained unmatched. CDR3 nucleotide sequence: TGTGCCAGCAGCTCCGACAGGGGGATTCACTATGGCTACACCTTC. Translated: CASSSDRGIHYGYTF.

This clonotype was seen a handful of times. The DNA for the CDR3 is TGTGCCAGCAGTGGTCAGGGGGCCTCATGGAATGAGCAGTTCTTC. It codes for CASSGQGASWNEQFF. V is TRBV25-1 and J is TRBJ2-1; 8 nucleotides match TRBD1. The V gene's germline CDR1 is MGHDK and CDR2 SYGVNS. CDR3 length: 15 residues. Unmatched junction bases numbered 9, after V lost 4 bases and J lost 7 bases.

In the case of this clonotype: With a much larger clone just one base away, this may be a read error. The rearrangement links TRBV20-1 to TRBJ1-4; 8 bases match TRBD1. Germline CDR1 and CDR2: DFQATT and SNEGSKA (reference sequence). With 7 bases clipped from V and 3 bases from J, the junction kept 4 bases outside the gene matches. The CDR3 loop spans 13 amino acids. CDR3 coding DNA: TGCAGTGTGTTACAGGGGGCTAATGAAAAACTGTTTTTT. Translated, it gives CSVLQGANEKLFF.

This clonotype showed up many times. The chain is built from TRBV12-3 or TRBV12-4 and TRBJ2-5; D is tentatively TRBD1 or TRBD2 (6 bases each). This CDR3 contains 14 residues. V was shortened by 6 bases and J by 5 bases, with 16 bases between the two germline ends. DNA of the CDR3: TGTGCCAGCAGCAGCCCCGGGGGCGAGGAGACCCAGTACTTC. Its translation: CASSSPGGEETQYF.

This clonotype was seen more than once but under ten times. The gene calls are TRBV9 and TRBJ1-1; no firm D call. Deletions cut 3 bases from V and 11 bases from J, with 14 bases between. Germline V gene data show CDR1 as SGDLS and CDR2 as YYNGEE. This CDR3 contains 12 residues. The CDR3 coding sequence is TGTGCCAGCAGCGGCGACGAACGGGGTGCTTTCTTT. Translated: CASSGDERGAFF.

This clonotype was counted many times. The DNA of the CDR3 is TGCAGTGCTAGCGAAGGGACAGGGGCCACAGATACGCAGTATTTT. Amino acids: CSASEGTGATDTQYF. The V call is TRBV20-1, the J call TRBJ2-3, with 10 nucleotides matching TRBD1. CDR3 length: 15 amino acids. In germline, CDR1 is DFQATT, CDR2 SNEGSKA (reference sequence). V shed 3 bases, J shed 2 bases, and the junction held 5 bases outside the gene matches.

This clonotype was recorded at least ten times. The chain links TRBV30 to TRBJ2-1; a weak D match, TRBD2 (6 bases). Deletions cut 0 bases from V and 10 bases from J, with 19 bases between. There are 15 residues in the CDR3. The germline V gene has CDR1 GTSNPN and CDR2 SVGIG (reference sequence). The DNA of the CDR3 is TGTGCCTGGAGTGTAGAGGGGAGGTCTCTTGGAGAGCAGTTCTTC. The encoded protein is CAWSVEGRSLGEQFF.

This clonotype was detected only a few times. Compared with germline, one end of the junction differs, possibly owing to a read error. V usage is TRBV5-1 and J usage is TRBJ2-7; weak D call: TRBD1 (5 bases). Per the germline V gene, CDR1 is SGHRS and CDR2 is YFSETQ. The CDR3 totals 17 residues. This CDR3 is CASSLGMTEGLSYEQYF. CDR3 nucleotides: TGTGCCAGCAGCTTGGGGATGACAGAAGGCCTCTCCTACGAGCAGTACTTC. Supplemented by reference TRBV5-1 and TRBJ2-7, the full variable domain reads KAGVTQTPRYLIKTRGQQVTLSCSPISGHRSVSWYQQTPGQGLQFLFEYFSETQRNKGNFPGRFSGRQFSNSRSEMNVSTLELGDSALYLCASSLGMTEGLSYEQYFGPGTRLTVT.

This clonotype was observed many times. The V and J genes are TRBV25-1 and TRBJ1-2, with D possibly being TRBD1 (6 bases). CDR1 is MGHDK and CDR2 is SYGVNS in the germline V gene. There are 12 residues in the CDR3. The V and J ends lost 4 bases and 6 bases respectively, with 9 bases between them. In DNA, the CDR3 is TGTGCCAGCAGTGGGTACAGGGATGGCTACACCTTC. It encodes CASSGYRDGYTF.

In its sample, this clonotype was seen many times. This sequence joins TRBV2 and TRBJ2-1, with D tentatively TRBD1 (7 bases). Deletions cut 7 bases from V and 7 bases from J, with 17 bases between. Germline assignment: CDR1 SNHLY and CDR2 FYNNEI. The CDR3 spans 14 residues. The chain's CDR3 is CASTTSPGGNEQFF. CDR3 sequence (DNA): TGTGCCAGCACCACCTCGCCAGGGGGGAATGAGCAGTTCTTC.

This clonotype has a count of ten or more. This rearrangement joins TRBV7-9 to TRBJ1-1; TRBD1 aligns across 7 bases. J lost 7 bases, V lost 3 bases, and 8 bases had no gene match. The CDR3 spans 14 residues. Germline V CDR1 and CDR2: SEHNR, FQNEAQ (reference sequence). CDR3 region: CASSFEGTADEAFF. The CDR3 DNA reads as TGTGCCAGCAGCTTCGAAGGGACAGCCGATGAAGCTTTCTTT. Using reference TRBV7-9 and TRBJ1-1 for the parts outside the CDR3, the full variable domain is DTGVSQNPRHKITKRGQNVTFRCDPISEHNRLYWYRQTLGQGPEFLTYFQNEAQLEKSRLLSDRFSAERPKGSFSTLEIQRTEQGDSAMYLCASSFEGTADEAFFGQGTRLTVV.

This clonotype occurred many times. The J gene is TRBJ2-3, the V gene TRBV30; D possibly corresponds to TRBD1 (6 bases). The V and J ends lost 4 bases and 1 base respectively, with 12 bases between them. The CDR3 runs 14 residues. Germline CDR1 and CDR2: GTSNPN and SVGIG (reference sequence). The CDR3 region has the DNA TGTGCCTGGAAACAGGGTCCCGGCACAGATACGCAGTATTTT. As protein: CAWKQGPGTDTQYF.